This is a list of T cell receptor beta chains from one sample in a study of graft-versus-host responses after intestinal transplantation. Profiled with immunoSEQ multiplex PCR; TCRdb holds only in-frame clones, not every one. The profile shows about 90,000 clones, roughly 80% of them singletons. Antigen specificity for these receptors is unknown. This material consisted of unstimulated CD4+ T cells sorted from spleen or lymph node cells, taken before intestinal transplant. The receptors originated from a human donor who received an intestinal transplant. Both conserved end residues are part of each CDR3. Each record gives: D gene, V gene, J gene, clone size, CDR3 DNA, CDR3 protein. D genes are given only for firm matches. Clone sizes are given selectively: once, few, many, or a class where the clone is expanded.

-	TRBV10-3	TRBJ2-7	-	TGTGCCATCAGCCCCGGGACACCCGAGCAGTACTTC	CAISPGTPEQYF
TRBD2	TRBV23-1	TRBJ2-7	-	TGCGCCAGCAGTCCTCCGGGACTAGCGCGGGAGTTCGGCTACGAGCAGTACTTC	CASSPPGLAREFGYEQYF
TRBD1	TRBV29-1	TRBJ2-1	-	TGCAGCGTTGTAGGAGGACAGGGCTCCTACAATGAGCAGTTCTTC	CSVVGGQGSYNEQFF
TRBD2	TRBV5-6	TRBJ2-7	-	TGTGCCAGCAGCTTGACTACTAGCGGGAACTACGAGCAGTACTTC	CASSLTTSGNYEQYF
-	TRBV30	TRBJ2-1	-	TGTGCCTGGAGTTTGACGGGATCCTACAATGAGCAGTTCTTC	CAWSLTGSYNEQFF
-	TRBV9	TRBJ2-5	-	TGTGCCAGCAGCGTCGGACTCGGGGAGACCCAGTACTTC	CASSVGLGETQYF
-	TRBV6-9	TRBJ1-2	-	TGTGCCAGCAGTTACGGGTCTAGCCCCTATGGCTACACCTTC	CASSYGSSPYGYTF
TRBD2	TRBV5-1	TRBJ2-5	once	TGCGCCAGCAGCTTGTCAGTAGCGGGAGGGCCTGAGACCCAGTACTTC	CASSLSVAGGPETQYF
-	TRBV27	TRBJ2-6	-	TGTGCCAGCACACCGGCGGCTGGGGCCAACGTCCTGACTTTC	CASTPAAGANVLTF
-	TRBV28	TRBJ2-3	-	TGTGCCAGCAGTACCCTTATTTGGAGGGTGTATAACACAGATACGCAGTATTTT	CASSTLIWRVYNTDTQYF
-	TRBV11-2	TRBJ2-1	-	TGTGCCAGCAGCTACCGTGCAGGGGTTCGGAATGAGCAGTTCTTC	CASSYRAGVRNEQFF
TRBD1	TRBV19	TRBJ2-2	-	TGTGCCAGTAGTATCACGGGACAGGGGACCGGGGAGCTGTTTTTT	CASSITGQGTGELFF
-	TRBV28	TRBJ1-1	-	TGTGCCAGCAGTTTATTGGGGGCCCTCGGAGGTGTCACTGAAGCTTTCTTT	CASSLLGALGGVTEAFF
TRBD2	TRBV19	TRBJ2-5	-	TGTGCCAGTAGCGGACTAGGTTGGGGCCAAGAGACCCAGTACTTC	CASSGLGWGQETQYF
TRBD1	TRBV5-1	TRBJ2-4	-	TGCGCCAGCAGCTTGGCATCCGGGACAGGGTTCGAAAACATTCAGTACTTC	CASSLASGTGFENIQYF
TRBD1	TRBV4-1	TRBJ2-1	-	TGCGCCAGCAGCCTCCAGACCGGGACAGGGGGCCTAAATGAGCAGTTCTTC	CASSLQTGTGGLNEQFF
TRBD1	TRBV18	TRBJ2-4	-	TGTGCCAGCTCACGTGACCCAAACCGGGACAGGGTTAAAGGGAACGCCAAAAACATTCAGTACTTC	CASSRDPNRDRVKGNAKNIQYF
-	TRBV7-9	TRBJ1-1	-	TGTGCCAGCACCTTAATGGGGACAACTGAAGCTTTCTTT	CASTLMGTTEAFF
TRBD1	TRBV6-1	TRBJ2-1	-	TGTGCCAGCAGTGAAGCGGGGCAGGGGGCCTACAATGAGCAGTTCTTC	CASSEAGQGAYNEQFF
-	TRBV6-1	TRBJ2-7	-	TGTGCCAGCAGCCGACAGCCTGGAAGCTCCTACGAGCAGTACTTC	CASSRQPGSSYEQYF
TRBD1	TRBV5-6	TRBJ2-1	few	TGTGCCAGCAGCAGGGACAGGGTTGTCGGGGGAGGTTACAATGAGCAGTTCTTC	CASSRDRVVGGGYNEQFF
-	TRBV11-1	TRBJ1-2	-	TGTGCCAGCAGCACCGATACTAATAACTATGGCTACACCTTC	CASSTDTNNYGYTF
TRBD2	TRBV7-2	TRBJ2-5	-	TGTGCCAGCAGCCTATCTAGCGGGAGTTGGGAGACCCAGTACTTC	CASSLSSGSWETQYF
TRBD1	TRBV7-2	TRBJ2-7	-	TGTGCCAGCAGCTTAACCAGGGGGTTCTACGAGCAGTACTTC	CASSLTRGFYEQYF
TRBD2	TRBV27	TRBJ2-1	-	TGTGCCAGCAGTTTAAGAGCTAGCGGGGCCTACAATGAGCAGTTCTTC	CASSLRASGAYNEQFF
TRBD2	TRBV15	TRBJ2-5	-	TGTGCCACCAGCAGAGATACTACCGGGACTAGAAAAGAGACCCAGTACTTC	CATSRDTTGTRKETQYF
-	TRBV7-2	TRBJ2-7	-	TGTGCCAGCACCCGTGGGGGAGGACTGAGCTACGAGCAGTACTTC	CASTRGGGLSYEQYF
TRBD1	TRBV5-6	TRBJ1-2	-	TGTGCCAGCAGCATACGGACAGGGGGAACAGAGGGAGCTAACTATGGCTACACCTTC	CASSIRTGGTEGANYGYTF
TRBD2	TRBV11-2	TRBJ2-3	few	TGTGCCAGCAGCTTAGATTATGGACTAGCGGGGGCAGATACGCAGTATTTT	CASSLDYGLAGADTQYF
-	TRBV18	TRBJ2-1	-	TGTGCCAGCTCACCTTTGGGGGGGGCCGACAATGAGCAGTTCTTC	CASSPLGGADNEQFF
-	TRBV15	TRBJ1-6	-	TGTGCCACCAGCAGAGACCTTTTGACAGGAGCGATAGGGTCACCCCTCCACTTT	CATSRDLLTGAIGSPLHF
TRBD1	TRBV5-1	TRBJ1-2	-	TGCGCCAGCAGCTCTACCGGGACAGGGGTTGGCTACACCTTC	CASSSTGTGVGYTF
-	TRBV18	TRBJ1-1	-	TGTGCCAGCTCACCGTCGGTTACGGACACTGAAGCTTTCTTT	CASSPSVTDTEAFF
-	TRBV5-1	TRBJ2-7	-	TGCGCCAGCAGCACGGGCGGGACAGTTGCCTACGAGCAGTACTTC	CASSTGGTVAYEQYF
TRBD2	TRBV5-1	TRBJ2-3	-	TGCGCCAGCAGCTTGCAGCGGGGGGACACAGATACGCAGTATTTT	CASSLQRGDTDTQYF
-	TRBV5-1	TRBJ2-3	-	TGCGCCAGCAGTCCGACAGCCACAGATACGCAGTATTTT	CASSPTATDTQYF
-	TRBV9	TRBJ1-5	-	TGTGCCAGCAGCAGGAGGGACAATCAGCCCCAGCATTTT	CASSRRDNQPQHF
-	TRBV28	TRBJ1-2	-	TGTGCCAGCAGTTTGGCAGGGCGGGACGGCTACACCTTC	CASSLAGRDGYTF
-	TRBV7-2	TRBJ2-1	-	TGTGCCAGCAGCGTGGGACTCAAAAGCAATGAGCAGTTCTTC	CASSVGLKSNEQFF
-	TRBV4-2	TRBJ1-6	-	TGTGCCAGCAGCCAAGATCGGGGGGCGAGGAGTTCACCCCTCCACTTT	CASSQDRGARSSPLHF
TRBD2	TRBV6-5	TRBJ2-1	-	TGTGCCAGCAGTTACTCCGCTAGCGGGGGGAACAATGAGCAGTTCTTC	CASSYSASGGNNEQFF
TRBD1	TRBV7-2	TRBJ1-2	few	TGTGCCAGCAGCTCGGGACAGGGTTATGGCTACACCTTC	CASSSGQGYGYTF
-	TRBV6-5	TRBJ1-2	-	TGTGCCAGCAGTCTCAGGGGCGTCTATGGCTACACCTTC	CASSLRGVYGYTF
TRBD2	TRBV28	TRBJ2-7	-	TGTGCCAGCACCGGGACTAGCGCAAACTACGAGCAGTACTTC	CASTGTSANYEQYF
-	TRBV29-1	TRBJ1-2	-	TGCAGCGTTGGGTCAGGGGCGGTTATACGAGGCTACACCTTC	CSVGSGAVIRGYTF
-	TRBV29-1	TRBJ1-5	-	TGCAGCGTTGTTCTACAGTACAATCAGCCCCAGCATTTT	CSVVLQYNQPQHF
-	TRBV6-1	TRBJ1-6	few	TGTGCCAGCAGGACAGCAAATTCACCCCTCCACTTT	CASRTANSPLHF
-	TRBV5-5	TRBJ1-1	-	TGTGCCAGCAGCTTGGTTCCGGACACTATGAACACTGAAGCTTTCTTT	CASSLVPDTMNTEAFF
TRBD1	TRBV2	TRBJ2-5	-	TGTGCCAGCAGAACGCCGGGACAGGGAACAGAGACCCAGTACTTC	CASRTPGQGTETQYF
TRBD1	TRBV2	TRBJ2-1	-	TGTGCCAGCAGTCCTACAGGGGGCTGGGACAATGAGCAGTTCTTC	CASSPTGGWDNEQFF
-	TRBV4-1	TRBJ2-7	-	TGCGCCAGCAGCCCGGGGTCCTACTCCTACGAGCAGTACTTC	CASSPGSYSYEQYF
-	TRBV11-3	TRBJ1-6	once	TGTGCCAGCAGCTTAAGTAAGGAGGACTATAATTCACCCCTCCACTTT	CASSLSKEDYNSPLHF
TRBD2	TRBV6-6	TRBJ2-1	-	TGTGCCAGCACCCCACTAGCGGGAGCTTGGAATGAGCAGTTCTTC	CASTPLAGAWNEQFF
TRBD2	TRBV7-3	TRBJ2-1	-	TGTGCCAGCAGCTTGGGACTAGCGGGAGGTTGGAAAGACAATGAGCAGTTCTTC	CASSLGLAGGWKDNEQFF
TRBD2	TRBV5-8	TRBJ2-3	-	TGTGCCAGCAGCTTGGGACTAGCGGGGGGGCAGACAGATACGCAGTATTTT	CASSLGLAGGQTDTQYF
-	TRBV6-5	TRBJ1-2	few	TGTGCCAGCAGTTACTCGTCAGGCACTAACTATGGCTACACCTTC	CASSYSSGTNYGYTF
-	TRBV7-2	TRBJ2-7	few	TGTGCCAGCAGCCCAGGGGCCTGGGAGCAGTACTTC	CASSPGAWEQYF
-	TRBV2	TRBJ1-1	once	TGTGCCAGCACCCTCCACGTTGCGGGCACTGAAGCTTTCTTT	CASTLHVAGTEAFF
-	TRBV28	TRBJ1-2	-	TGTGCCAGCAGATTCTCAGTGATCCGAGGCTACACCTTC	CASRFSVIRGYTF
-	TRBV7-3	TRBJ2-7	-	TGTGCCAGCAGCTTAGACGCGGGCTCCTACGAGCAGTACTTC	CASSLDAGSYEQYF